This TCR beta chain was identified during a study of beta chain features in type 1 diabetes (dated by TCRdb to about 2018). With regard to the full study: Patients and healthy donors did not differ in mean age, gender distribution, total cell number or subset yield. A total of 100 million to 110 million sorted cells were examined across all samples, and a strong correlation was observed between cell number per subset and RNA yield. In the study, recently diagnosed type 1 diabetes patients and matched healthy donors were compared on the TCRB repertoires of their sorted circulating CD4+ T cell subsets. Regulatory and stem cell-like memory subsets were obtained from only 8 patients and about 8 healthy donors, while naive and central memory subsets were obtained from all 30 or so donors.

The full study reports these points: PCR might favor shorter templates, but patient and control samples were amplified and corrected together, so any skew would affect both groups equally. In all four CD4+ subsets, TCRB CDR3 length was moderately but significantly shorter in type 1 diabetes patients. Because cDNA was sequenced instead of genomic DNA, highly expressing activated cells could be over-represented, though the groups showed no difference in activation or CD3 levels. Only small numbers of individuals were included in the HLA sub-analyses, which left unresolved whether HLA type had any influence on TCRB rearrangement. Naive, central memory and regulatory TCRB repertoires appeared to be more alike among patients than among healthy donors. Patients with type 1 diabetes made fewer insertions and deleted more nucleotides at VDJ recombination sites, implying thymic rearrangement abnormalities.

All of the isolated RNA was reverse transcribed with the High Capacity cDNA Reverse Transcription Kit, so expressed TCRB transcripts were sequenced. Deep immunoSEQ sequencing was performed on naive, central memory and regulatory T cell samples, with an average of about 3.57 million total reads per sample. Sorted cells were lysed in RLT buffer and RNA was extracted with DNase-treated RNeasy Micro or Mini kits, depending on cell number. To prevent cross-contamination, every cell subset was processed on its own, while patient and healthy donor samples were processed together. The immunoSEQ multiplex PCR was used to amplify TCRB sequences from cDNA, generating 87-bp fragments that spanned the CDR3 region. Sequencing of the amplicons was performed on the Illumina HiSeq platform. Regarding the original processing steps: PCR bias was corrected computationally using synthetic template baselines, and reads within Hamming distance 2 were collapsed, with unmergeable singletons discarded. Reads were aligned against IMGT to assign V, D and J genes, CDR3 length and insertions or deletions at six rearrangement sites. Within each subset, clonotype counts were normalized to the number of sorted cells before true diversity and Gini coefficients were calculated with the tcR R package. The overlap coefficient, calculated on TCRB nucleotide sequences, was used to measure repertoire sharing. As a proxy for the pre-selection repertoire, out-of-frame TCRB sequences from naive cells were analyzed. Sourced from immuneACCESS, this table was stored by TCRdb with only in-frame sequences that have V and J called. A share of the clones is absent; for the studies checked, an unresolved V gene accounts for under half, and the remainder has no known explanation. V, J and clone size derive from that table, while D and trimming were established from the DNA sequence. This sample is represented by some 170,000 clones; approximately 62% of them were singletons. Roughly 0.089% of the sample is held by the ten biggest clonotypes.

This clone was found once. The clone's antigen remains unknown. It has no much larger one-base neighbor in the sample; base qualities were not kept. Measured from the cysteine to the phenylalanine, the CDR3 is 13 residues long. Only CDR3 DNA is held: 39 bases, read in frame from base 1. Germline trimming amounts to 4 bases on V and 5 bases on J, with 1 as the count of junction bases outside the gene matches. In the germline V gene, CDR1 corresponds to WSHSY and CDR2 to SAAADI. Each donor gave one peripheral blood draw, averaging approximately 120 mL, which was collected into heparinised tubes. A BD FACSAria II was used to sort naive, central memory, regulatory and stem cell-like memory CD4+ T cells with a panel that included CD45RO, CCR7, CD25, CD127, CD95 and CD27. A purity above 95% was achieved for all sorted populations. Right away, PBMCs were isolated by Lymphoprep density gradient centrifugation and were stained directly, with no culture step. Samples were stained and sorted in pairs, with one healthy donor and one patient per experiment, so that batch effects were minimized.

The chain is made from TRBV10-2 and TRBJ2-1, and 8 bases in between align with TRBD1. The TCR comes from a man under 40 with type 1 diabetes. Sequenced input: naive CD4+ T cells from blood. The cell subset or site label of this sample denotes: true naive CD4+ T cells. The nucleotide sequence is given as TGCGCCAGCAGTGGACAGGGGAACAATGAGCAGTTCTTC. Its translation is CASSGQGNNEQFF.